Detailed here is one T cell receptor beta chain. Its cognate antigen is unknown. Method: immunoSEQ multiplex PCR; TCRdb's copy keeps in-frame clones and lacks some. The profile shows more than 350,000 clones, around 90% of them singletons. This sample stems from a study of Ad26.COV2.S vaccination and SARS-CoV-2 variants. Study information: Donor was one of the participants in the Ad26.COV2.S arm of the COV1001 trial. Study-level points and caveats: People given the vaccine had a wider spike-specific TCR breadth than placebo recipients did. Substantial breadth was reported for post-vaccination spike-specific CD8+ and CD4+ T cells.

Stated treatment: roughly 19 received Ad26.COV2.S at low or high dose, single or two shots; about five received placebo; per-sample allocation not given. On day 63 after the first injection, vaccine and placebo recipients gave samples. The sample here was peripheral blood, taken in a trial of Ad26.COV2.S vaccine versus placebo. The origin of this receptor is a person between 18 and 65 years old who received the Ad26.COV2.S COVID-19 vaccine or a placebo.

This chain's CDR3 is CASSSSGNYNEQFF. DNA for the CDR3: TGTGCCAGCAGCTCTAGCGGAAACTACAATGAGCAGTTCTTC. The rearrangement uses TRBV28 and TRBJ2-1; 7 bases are shared with TRBD2. This CDR3 is built from 14 residues. Germline V gives CDR1 MDHEN, CDR2 SYDVKM. V gave up 6 bases and J gave up 3 bases; unmatched junction bases: 5.